A selection of T cell receptor beta chains follows, all from one sample in a study of beta chain features in type 1 diabetes. This table comes from immunoSEQ multiplex PCR, and its TCRdb copy is limited to in-frame clones, with some not included. The top ten clones hold 0.023% of a sample with 900,000 or so clones, about 17% of them seen once. The sequencing sample was made of naive CD4+ T cells from blood. The origin of the receptors is a woman younger than 30 in good health. CDR3s include the opening cysteine and the closing phenylalanine or tryptophan. A D gene is named only where the DNA matches it firmly. The size entry is marked missing in some rows and otherwise reads once, few, many or a size class.

J gene: TRBJ2-7
D gene: TRBD2
CDR3 length: 14
V gene: TRBV7-2
clone size: few
CDR3 DNA: TGTGCCAGCAGCTATACTAGCGGGGGATACGAGCAGTACTTC
CDR3 protein: CASSYTSGGYEQYF

J gene: TRBJ2-1
D gene: TRBD2
CDR3 length: 15
V gene: TRBV5-1
clone size: few
CDR3 DNA: TGCGCCAGCAGCTACCTAGCGGGAGGGCCTCTTGAGCAGTTCTTC
CDR3 protein: CASSYLAGGPLEQFF

J gene: TRBJ2-3
D gene: NA
CDR3 length: 15
V gene: TRBV18
clone size: NA
CDR3 DNA: TGTGCCAGCTCACCCCTAGGCCTTAGCACAGATACGCAGTATTTT
CDR3 protein: CASSPLGLSTDTQYF

J gene: TRBJ1-2
D gene: TRBD1
CDR3 length: 13
V gene: TRBV5-6
clone size: NA
CDR3 DNA: TGTGCCAGCAGCTTGGTGTCAGGGGGAGGCTACACCTTC
CDR3 protein: CASSLVSGGGYTF

J gene: TRBJ1-5
D gene: NA
CDR3 length: 14
V gene: TRBV29-1
clone size: few
CDR3 DNA: TGCAGCGTTGCGCTACAGGGTAGTACGCAGCCCCAGCATTTT
CDR3 protein: CSVALQGSTQPQHF

J gene: TRBJ2-1
D gene: NA
CDR3 length: 14
V gene: TRBV11-2
clone size: few
CDR3 DNA: TGTGCCAGCAGCTTAGCCCTACTAGCCAGTGAGCAGTTCTTC
CDR3 protein: CASSLALLASEQFF

J gene: TRBJ2-5
D gene: TRBD1
CDR3 length: 13
V gene: TRBV14
clone size: few
CDR3 DNA: TGTGCCAGCAGCCGAGGGACAGGGGAAAACCAGTACTTC
CDR3 protein: CASSRGTGENQYF

J gene: TRBJ2-1
D gene: TRBD2
CDR3 length: 19
V gene: TRBV13
clone size: NA
CDR3 DNA: TGTGCCAGCAGCCAAAGCTTCGGGGATAGCGGGAGAGGCTACAATGAGCAGTTCTTC
CDR3 protein: CASSQSFGDSGRGYNEQFF

J gene: TRBJ1-1
D gene: TRBD1
CDR3 length: 16
V gene: TRBV5-1
clone size: once
CDR3 DNA: TGCGCCAGCAGCTTGCGAAGGACAGGGGTAGGCACTGAAGCTTTCTTT
CDR3 protein: CASSLRRTGVGTEAFF

J gene: TRBJ2-1
D gene: NA
CDR3 length: 14
V gene: TRBV18
clone size: NA
CDR3 DNA: TGTGCCAGCTCACCACCTTCAGCATACAATGAGCAGTTCTTC
CDR3 protein: CASSPPSAYNEQFF

J gene: TRBJ1-5
D gene: NA
CDR3 length: 15
V gene: TRBV18
clone size: NA
CDR3 DNA: TGTGCCAGCTCACCACTTACGGGAAACAATCAGCCCCAGCATTTT
CDR3 protein: CASSPLTGNNQPQHF

J gene: TRBJ2-2
D gene: TRBD1
CDR3 length: 16
V gene: TRBV6-6
clone size: few
CDR3 DNA: TGTGCCAGCAGTACATCGGGACAGGGGAGTCCCGGGGAGCTGTTTTTT
CDR3 protein: CASSTSGQGSPGELFF

J gene: TRBJ1-2
D gene: NA
CDR3 length: 13
V gene: TRBV28
clone size: NA
CDR3 DNA: TGTGCCAGCAGTTCGGGGGCAGGGGATGGCTACACCTTC
CDR3 protein: CASSSGAGDGYTF

J gene: TRBJ1-5
D gene: TRBD1
CDR3 length: 15
V gene: TRBV11-2
clone size: NA
CDR3 DNA: TGTGCCAGCAGCCAACAGGGGAGCGGGTTAGCAGCCCAGCATTTT
CDR3 protein: CASSQQGSGLAAQHF

J gene: TRBJ2-5
D gene: NA
CDR3 length: 11
V gene: TRBV20-1
clone size: few
CDR3 DNA: TGCAGTGTTAGCGCGCAAGAGACCCAGTACTTC
CDR3 protein: CSVSAQETQYF

J gene: TRBJ1-2
D gene: NA
CDR3 length: 14
V gene: TRBV15
clone size: NA
CDR3 DNA: TGTGCCACCAGCAGAGTGAACGGGGTCTATGGCTACACCTTC
CDR3 protein: CATSRVNGVYGYTF